This T cell receptor (beta chain) came from a study of Graves' ophthalmopathy and Graves' hyperthyroidism. Sampling about 9.7 ml of fresh peripheral blood provided the PBMCs. Findings of the study overall: Separation of ophthalmopathy from stable hyperthyroidism was achieved by a 13-signature model, at roughly 88% sensitivity and roughly 81% specificity.

V lost 6 bases, J lost 3 bases, and 13 bases stayed unmatched. The germline gives CDR1 LNHDA, CDR2 SQIVND (reference sequence). This CDR3 has 16 residues. This clonotype was detected many times. Its antigen remains unidentified. Amplification from RNA transcripts yielded the TCR beta CDR3 regions. After a first-round RT-PCR with HTBI primers, a second-round multiplex PCR was run. One entry per CDR3 protein results from TCRdb running MiXCR on the multiplex PCR reads. The sample comprises a few hundred thousand distinct CDR3 sequences, approximately 15% of which are singletons, and roughly 7% rests with the top ten.

This TCR was recovered from a woman aged 18 to 35 with stable Graves' hyperthyroidism. This sequence joins TRBV19 and TRBJ1-1, with 7 bases lining up with TRBD1. Material: peripheral blood. CDR3: CASSTQGGSGDTEAFF. DNA for the CDR3: TGTGCCAGTAGCACCCAGGGGGGGTCAGGGGACACTGAAGCTTTCTTT.